This T cell receptor (beta chain) was recovered during a study of blood T cells in healthy people across ages. PCR was performed a second time for roughly 7 to 11 cycles using a sample-barcoded 5' primer and a J-beta primer mix. MiXCR was run by TCRdb on the 5' RACE reads, yielding one entry per CDR3 protein. The sample carries about 1,500,000 distinct CDR3 sequences, roughly 30% recorded once. Remarks on this clonotype: Its specificity is unknown. The junction differs from germline at one of its ends, possibly a read error.

The CDR3 has 15 residues. CDR1 is LNHDA and CDR2 is SQIVND in the germline V gene (reference sequence). Study conclusions and caveats: The unknown donor CMV status may have confounded expanded clonotype changes.

The TCR was taken from a woman aged 25 to 39 in good health. Material: blood. The chain is built from TRBV19 and TRBJ2-1; 9 nucleotides line up with TRBD2. DNA of the CDR3: TGTGCCAGTAGTATGACTAGCGGCTCCCACAATGAGCAGTTCTTC. It codes for CASSMTSGSHNEQFF.